This T cell receptor (beta chain) was found in a study of cytomegalovirus exposure and HLA in healthy donors. A multiplex PCR was run with 60 Vbeta primers and 13 Jbeta primers. The data were produced by immunoSEQ multiplex PCR, yet TCRdb's version contains in-frame clones alone and is incomplete. The table shows under 100,000 clones, with about four fifths occurring only once. Trimming took 7 bases from V and 4 from J, leaving 8 bases between them. This CDR3 has 12 residues. Germline CDR1 LNHDA, CDR2 SQIVND (reference sequence). This sequence was found in a young man in good health and CMV-seropositive. The gene calls are TRBV19 and TRBJ1-5; D not certain. Material for sequencing was PBMCs. CDR3 coding DNA: TGTGCCAGTAAGGGCGGGAATCAGCCCCAGCATTTT. Protein: CASKGGNQPQHF.